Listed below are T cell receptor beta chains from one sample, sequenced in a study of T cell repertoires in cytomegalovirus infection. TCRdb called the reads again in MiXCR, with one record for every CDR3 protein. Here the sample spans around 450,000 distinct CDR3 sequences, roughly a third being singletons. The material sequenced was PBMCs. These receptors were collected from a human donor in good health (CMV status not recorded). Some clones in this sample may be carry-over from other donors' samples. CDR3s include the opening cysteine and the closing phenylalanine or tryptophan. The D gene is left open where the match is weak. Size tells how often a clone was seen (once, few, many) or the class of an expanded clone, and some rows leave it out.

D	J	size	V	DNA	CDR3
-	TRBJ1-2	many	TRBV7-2	TGTGCCAGCAGCCCGGACGGAGCTAACTATGGCTACACCTTC	CASSPDGANYGYTF
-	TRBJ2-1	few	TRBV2	TGTGCCAGCAGGGAAAGGGGTAACAATGAGCAGTTCTTC	CASRERGNNEQFF
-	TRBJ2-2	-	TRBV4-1	TGCGCCAGCAGCCAGTCTCTGGGGCGCCTTCCCGGGGAGCTGTTTTTT	CASSQSLGRLPGELFF
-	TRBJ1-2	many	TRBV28	TGTGCCAGCAGTTTAAGTCCGGGACAAGGAAGCGGCTACACCTTC	CASSLSPGQGSGYTF
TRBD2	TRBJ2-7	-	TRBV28	TGTGCCAGCAGTTTTCTCCCTTTAGGCGGGGGGGACGAGCAGTACTTC	CASSFLPLGGGDEQYF
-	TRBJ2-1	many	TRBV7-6	TGTGCCAGCAGCTTATCCCGGTCGGCAGTCAACTCCTACAATGAGCAGTTCTTC	CASSLSRSAVNSYNEQFF
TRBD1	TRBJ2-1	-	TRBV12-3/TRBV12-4	TGTGCCAGCAGTCTCCGGGACAGGGGGGTCAATGAGCAGTTCTTC	CASSLRDRGVNEQFF
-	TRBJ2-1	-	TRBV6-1	TGTGCCAGCAAGCCCAGCGGGTTTAGTGAGCAGTTCTTC	CASKPSGFSEQFF
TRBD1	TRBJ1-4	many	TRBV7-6	TGTGCCAGCAGCTCCGGAGGCCACACGGGACAGGGGGCTTCGCTGTTTTTT	CASSSGGHTGQGASLFF
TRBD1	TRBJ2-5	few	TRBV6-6	TGTGCCAGCAGTTACTCACCCAGGGGGCGCGGAAAGACCCAGTACTTC	CASSYSPRGRGKTQYF
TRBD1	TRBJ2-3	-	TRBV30	TGTGCCTGGAGCCGGAGACAGGGGGTCACAGATACGCAGTATTTT	CAWSRRQGVTDTQYF
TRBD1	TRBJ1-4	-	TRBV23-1	TGCGCCAGCAGTCCCTGGGACAGCTCAAGCCCCTCTAATGAAAAACTGTTTTTT	CASSPWDSSSPSNEKLFF
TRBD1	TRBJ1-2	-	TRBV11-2	TGTGCCAGCAGCATATCACCGACAGGGAACTATGGCTACACCTTC	CASSISPTGNYGYTF
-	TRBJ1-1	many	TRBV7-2	TGTGCCAGCAGCAAGACAGTGAACACTGAAGCTTTCTTT	CASSKTVNTEAFF
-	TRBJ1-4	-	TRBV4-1	TGCGCCAGCAGCCAAGATGTGGTGAATGAAAAACTGTTTTTT	CASSQDVVNEKLFF
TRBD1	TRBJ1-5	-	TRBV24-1	TGTGCCACCAGTGACCGGGGGACAGCTAATCAGCCCCAGCATTTT	CATSDRGTANQPQHF
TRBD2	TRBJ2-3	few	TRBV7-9	TGTGCCAGCAGAAGCGGGGGGGCCTCAGATACGCAGTATTTT	CASRSGGASDTQYF
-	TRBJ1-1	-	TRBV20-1	TGCAGTACTAAGCGCAGCGTGAACACTAAAGCTTTCTTT	CSTKRSVNTKAFF
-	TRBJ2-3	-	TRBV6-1	TGTGCCAGCAACTTACGGGGGGCGGGAGATACGCAGTATTTT	CASNLRGAGDTQYF
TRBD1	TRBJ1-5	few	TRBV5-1	TGCGCCAGCAGCTTTTGGCGACAGGGGAGCAATCAGCCCCAGCATTTT	CASSFWRQGSNQPQHF
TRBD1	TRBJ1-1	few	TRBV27	TGTGCCAGCACTAGCCCGGGACAGGGGGCGAGGGCTTTCTTT	CASTSPGQGARAFF
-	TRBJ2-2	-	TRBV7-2	TGTTCCAGAAGGAGAAAAGCGTCCGTGGAGCTGTTTTTT	CSRRRKASVELFF
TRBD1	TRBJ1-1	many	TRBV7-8	TGTGCCAGCAGCCCGGGGGCAGGGGGCATTATGAACACTGAAGCTTTCTTT	CASSPGAGGIMNTEAFF
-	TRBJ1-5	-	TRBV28	TGTGCCAGCAGTTCGTCAGGGATTGCTGTTCAGCCCCAGCATTTT	CASSSSGIAVQPQHF
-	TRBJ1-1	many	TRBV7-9	TGTGCCAGCAGGGAGGGGAACACTGAAGCTTTCTTT	CASREGNTEAFF
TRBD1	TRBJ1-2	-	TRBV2	TGTGCCAGCAGTAAGGGACAGGACTATGGCTACACCTTC	CASSKGQDYGYTF
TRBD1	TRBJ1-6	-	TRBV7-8	TGTGTCAGCAGCGTCAGACAGGGAATTGGAAGCTCCTATAATTCACCCCACCACTTT	CVSSVRQGIGSSYNSPHHF
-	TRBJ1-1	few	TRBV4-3	TGCGCCAGCAGCCAAGATCACACACGCACTGAAGCTTTCTTT	CASSQDHTRTEAFF
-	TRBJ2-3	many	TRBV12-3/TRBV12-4	TGTGCCAGCAAACCTACAGATACGCAGTATTTT	CASKPTDTQYF
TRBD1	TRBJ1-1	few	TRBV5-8	TGTGCCAGCAGCTTTCCCCGACAGGGGGCCAACACTGAAGCTTTCTTT	CASSFPRQGANTEAFF
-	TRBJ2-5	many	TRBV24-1	TGTGCCACCTCCGTTGGGGAGACCCAGTACTTC	CATSVGETQYF
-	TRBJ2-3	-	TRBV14	TGTGCCAGAAGCTTTCGCTCCGGGCTAGAAAAACGGGATACGCAGTATTTT	CARSFRSGLEKRDTQYF
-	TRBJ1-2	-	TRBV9	TGTGCCAGCAGCGTAGACAGTGCCCCATATGGCTACACCTTC	CASSVDSAPYGYTF
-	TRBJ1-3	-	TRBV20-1	TGCAGTGCTAGACCGCCGCGGGGTGAAAGCTCTGGAAACACCATATATTTT	CSARPPRGESSGNTIYF
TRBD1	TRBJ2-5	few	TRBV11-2	TGTGCCAGCAGCAAGGGGGACAGGGACCAAGAGACCCAGTACTTC	CASSKGDRDQETQYF
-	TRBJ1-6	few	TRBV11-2	TGTGCCAGCAGCTTAGGGGCAGTTACTAGCCTTAATTCACCCCTCCACTTT	CASSLGAVTSLNSPLHF
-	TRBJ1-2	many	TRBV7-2	TGTGCCAGCAGCCGGGACGGGAACTATGGCTACACCTTC	CASSRDGNYGYTF
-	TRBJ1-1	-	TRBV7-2	TGTGCCAGCAGCTCGACGCTTTATGACGATTTCTTT	CASSSTLYDDFF
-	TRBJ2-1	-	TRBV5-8	TGTGCCAGCAGCTTGGCACCAGGCAGATACAATGAGCAGTTCTTC	CASSLAPGRYNEQFF
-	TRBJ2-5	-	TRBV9	TGTGCCAGCAGCGTAGACGTCTTTGAGACCCAGTACTTC	CASSVDVFETQYF
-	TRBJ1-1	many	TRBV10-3	TGTGCCATCAGAGTAGGAGGAGGGAACACTGAAGCTTTCTTT	CAIRVGGGNTEAFF
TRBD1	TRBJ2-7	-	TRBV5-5	TGTGCCAGCAGCCCAGACCGGGACAGGGCAGACTACGAGCAGTACTTC	CASSPDRDRADYEQYF
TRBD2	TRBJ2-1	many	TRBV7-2	TGTGCCAGCAGCCCGAGGACTAGCGGGGGGAGAAATGAGCAGTTCTTC	CASSPRTSGGRNEQFF
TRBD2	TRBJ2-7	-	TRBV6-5	TGTGCCAGCAGTACCAAACCGCTAGCGGCCTACGAGCAGTACTTC	CASSTKPLAAYEQYF
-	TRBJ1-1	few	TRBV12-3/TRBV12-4	TGTGCCAGCACCTGGGAGGGGAACACTGAAGCTTTCTTT	CASTWEGNTEAFF
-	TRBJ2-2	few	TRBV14	TGTGCCAGCAGCCAAGATGGGGGACTCGGGGTAACCGGGGAGCTGTTTTTT	CASSQDGGLGVTGELFF
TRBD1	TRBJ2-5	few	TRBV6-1	TGTGCCAGCAGTGATGGGACAGGGAGGCAGACCCAGTACTTC	CASSDGTGRQTQYF
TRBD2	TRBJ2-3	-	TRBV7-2	TGTGCCAGCAGCTCAAGCGGGGGGCCGCGGGATACGCAGTATTTT	CASSSSGGPRDTQYF
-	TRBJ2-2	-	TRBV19	TGTGCCAGTAGTATCGGGCGCGGACCGAACACCGGGGAGCTGTTTTTT	CASSIGRGPNTGELFF
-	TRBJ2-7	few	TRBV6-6	TGTGCCAGCAGTCAATACTCCGGGACTGAGACCTACGAGCAGTACTTC	CASSQYSGTETYEQYF